This entry is about one T cell receptor beta chain. Its antigen is undetermined. Germline and junction disagree at one end, which may indicate a read error. The CDR3 is 17 residues long. Germline lookup yields CDR1 ENHRY and CDR2 SYGVKD. The data stem from a study of post-analysis software for immune sequencing data. Study information: The study covered relapsing-remitting, secondary progressive and progressive-relapsing courses of multiple sclerosis.

The TCR beta cDNA libraries contained unique molecular identifiers. Yield was around 500,000 cDNA molecules from 1 to 10 million T cells. TCRdb re-analysed the PCR reads in MiXCR, keeping a single row per CDR3 protein. The sample shows about 770,000 distinct CDR3 sequences, about 43% of them seen only once. The study's findings and limits: Compared against controls, patients with multiple sclerosis displayed significantly lower normalized Chao1 diversity. Same-batch samples co-clustered strongly by F measure. Patients showed TRBV5-6, TRBV5-1 and TRBV20-1 among several TRBV segments more frequent than in controls.

This TCR came from a girl aged 5-17 years with multiple sclerosis. The source material was blood. The rearrangement uses TRBV10-3 and TRBJ2-6; the match to TRBD1 covers 9 bases. CDR3 bases: TGTGCCATCACCGAAGGGGACAGGGCGGCTGGGGCCAACGTCCGGACTTTC. Its protein product is CAITEGDRAAGANVRTF.